The rows below give T cell receptor beta chains drawn from one sample of a study of regulatory T cells in long-lasting Graves disease. TCRdb called the multiplex PCR reads again in MiXCR, with one record for every CDR3 protein. The sample has about 220,000 distinct CDR3 sequences; around 19% are singletons. The data were also submitted as part of a second study, on T cells in Graves' hyperthyroidism and ophthalmopathy.

Sequences were derived from peripheral blood mononuclear cells (PBMCs), sampled at new diagnosis, from a patient treated with antithyroid drugs. All receptors come from a young woman with Graves disease. Both conserved end residues are trimmed from each CDR3.

j_gene,v_gene,CDR3aa
TRBJ2-7,TRBV19,ASSTPPGGGEQY
TRBJ1-2,TRBV19,ASSTPSSGGTYGYT
TRBJ1-2,TRBV7-9,ASGEGIYYGYT
TRBJ1-6,TRBV19,ASSHPGDSPLH
TRBJ2-7,TRBV12-3/TRBV12-4,ASSSPQGVNSYEQY
TRBJ2-7,TRBV6-5,ASSYDRNEQY
TRBJ2-1,TRBV6-1,ASSTGTSGESSYNEQF
TRBJ1-1,TRBV6-1,ASRPYTLWNTEAF
TRBJ1-2,TRBV20-1,SAVQGLNYGYT
TRBJ2-7,TRBV14,ASSPRRGLLYEQY
TRBJ2-3,TRBV6-5,ASSLGHFPSTDTQY